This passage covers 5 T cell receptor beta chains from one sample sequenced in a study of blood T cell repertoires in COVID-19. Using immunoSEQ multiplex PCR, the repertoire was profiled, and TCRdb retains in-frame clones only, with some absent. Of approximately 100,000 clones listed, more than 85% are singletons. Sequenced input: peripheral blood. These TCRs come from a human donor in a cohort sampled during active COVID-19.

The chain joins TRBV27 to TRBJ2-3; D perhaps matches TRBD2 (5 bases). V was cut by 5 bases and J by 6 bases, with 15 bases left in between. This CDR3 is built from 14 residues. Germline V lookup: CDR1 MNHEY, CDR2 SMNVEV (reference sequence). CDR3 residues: CASSNGVEGDTQYF. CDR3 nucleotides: TGTGCCAGCAGTAACGGGGTAGAAGGCGATACGCAGTATTTT.

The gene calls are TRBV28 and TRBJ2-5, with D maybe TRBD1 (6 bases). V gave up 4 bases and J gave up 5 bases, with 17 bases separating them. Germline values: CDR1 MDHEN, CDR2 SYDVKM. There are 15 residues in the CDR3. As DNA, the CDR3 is TGTGCCAGCAGTTCATCCGGACAGATCGGGGAGACCCAGTACTTC. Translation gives CASSSSGQIGETQYF.

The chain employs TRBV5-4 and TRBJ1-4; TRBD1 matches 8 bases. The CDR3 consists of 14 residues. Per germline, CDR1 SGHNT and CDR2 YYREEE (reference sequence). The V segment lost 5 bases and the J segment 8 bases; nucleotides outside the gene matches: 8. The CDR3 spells CASRPDRGAEKLFF. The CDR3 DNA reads TGTGCCAGCAGGCCAGACAGGGGAGCGGAAAAACTGTTTTTT.

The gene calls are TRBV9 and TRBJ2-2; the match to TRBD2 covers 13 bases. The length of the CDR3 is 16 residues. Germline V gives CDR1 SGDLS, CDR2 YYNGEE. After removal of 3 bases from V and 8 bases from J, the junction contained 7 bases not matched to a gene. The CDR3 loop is CASSAGTSGIWGELFF. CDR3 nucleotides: TGTGCCAGCAGCGCCGGGACTAGCGGGATATGGGGGGAGCTGTTTTTT.

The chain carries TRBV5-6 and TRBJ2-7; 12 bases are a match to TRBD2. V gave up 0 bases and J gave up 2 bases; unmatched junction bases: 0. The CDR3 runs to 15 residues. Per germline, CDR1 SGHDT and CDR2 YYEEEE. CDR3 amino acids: CASSLGLAGAYEQYF. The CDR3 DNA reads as TGTGCCAGCAGCTTGGGACTAGCGGGGGCCTACGAGCAGTACTTC.